A single sample is the source of the 12 T cell receptor beta chains below, sequenced in a study of T cell repertoires in cytomegalovirus infection. Antigens for these TCRs are unknown. Via MiXCR, TCRdb re-called the reads, giving one row per CDR3 protein. The profile covers roughly 990,000 distinct CDR3 sequences, with roughly 31% appearing a single time and 11% to 15% taken by the ten largest. Sequenced here: cultured CD8+ T cells from PBMCs, sampled from culture after CMV antigen stimulation. These receptors were taken from a human donor in good health (CMV status not recorded). Some clones in this sample may be carry-over from other donors' samples.

Only a few counts were recorded for this clonotype. The V gene is TRBV20-1, the J gene TRBJ2-7; 9 nucleotides align to TRBD1. Germline-derived CDR1 and CDR2 are DFQATT and SNEGSKA (reference sequence). The CDR3 length is 13 residues. J gave up 2 bases and V 6 bases, and 5 bases lay outside the gene matches. This CDR3 is CSARTGDTYEQYV. The DNA of the CDR3 is TGCAGTGCGCGGACAGGGGACACCTACGAGCAGTACGTC.

This clonotype came up many times. The V gene is TRBV6-6, the J gene TRBJ1-1; D might be TRBD1 (6 bases). V was trimmed by 7 bases and J by 3 bases, leaving 18 bases between them. The germline CDR1 and CDR2 sequences are MNHNY and SVGAGI (reference sequence). This CDR3 is 15 amino acids long. Here the CDR3 reads CASKQGQKSDTEAFF. In nucleotides, the CDR3 is TGTGCCAGCAAACAGGGTCAGAAGTCGGACACTGAAGCTTTCTTT.

Only one count was recorded for this clonotype. V is TRBV14 and J is TRBJ1-3; D is unclear. The CDR3 extends over 16 amino acids. V lost 1 base and J 4 bases, leaving 14 bases between the germline ends. Germline V lookup: CDR1 SGHDN, CDR2 FVKESK. The CDR3, as DNA: TGTGCCAGCAGCCAAGCGGAGTGGACTAGAGGAAACACCATATATTTT. It specifies CASSQAEWTRGNTIYF.

This clonotype was detected a few times. CDR3 nucleotides: TGTGCCACCGACCGCGGGGGGCTGCGCAATGAGCAGTTCTTC. As protein: CATDRGGLRNEQFF. The V call is TRBV6-8, the J call TRBJ2-1, with 8 positions matching TRBD2. Germline V lookup: CDR1 MNHGY, CDR2 SAAAGT. With 10 bases clipped from V and 6 bases from J, the junction kept 11 bases outside the gene matches. The CDR3 contains 14 residues.

In its sample, this clonotype was seen many times. The rearrangement joins TRBV10-3 to TRBJ1-1; possibly TRBD1 for D (5 bases). V lost 0 bases and J lost 6, with 17 bases in between. The germline gives CDR1 ENHRY, CDR2 SYGVKD. This CDR3 has 16 residues. Written as DNA, the CDR3 is TGTGCCATCAGTGAGTCGGAAGGGCAGGGCTTGGCTGAAGCTTTCTTT. It yields the protein CAISESEGQGLAEAFF.

V usage is TRBV7-9 and J usage is TRBJ1-2, with a tentative D call TRBD1 (5 bases). The CDR3 contains 13 residues. Deletions cut 4 bases from V and 3 bases from J, with 9 bases between. The germline gives CDR1 SEHNR, CDR2 FQNEAQ (reference sequence). In nucleotides, the CDR3 is TGTGCCAGCAGCTCGGCGACAGACTATGGCTACACCTTC. Protein sequence: CASSSATDYGYTF.

This clonotype was seen a few times. The rearrangement joins TRBV28 to TRBJ1-1; a possible D gene is TRBD1 (5 bases). This CDR3 is 15 amino acids long. V lost 6 bases to trimming and J lost 6 bases, with 20 bases between them. Germline V gives CDR1 MDHEN, CDR2 SYDVKM. The CDR3 sequence: CASRPRGTGVPEAFF. The DNA of the CDR3 is TGTGCCAGCAGACCTCGGGGCACTGGGGTTCCTGAAGCTTTCTTT. The entire variable domain, with the rest obtained from reference TRBV28 and TRBJ1-1, is as follows: DVKVTQSSRYLVKRTGEKVFLECVQDMDHENMFWYRQDPGLGLRLIYFSYDVKMKEKGDIPEGYSVSREKKERFSLILESASTNQTSMYLCASRPRGTGVPEAFFGQGTRLTVV.

The chain is built from TRBV12-3 or TRBV12-4 and TRBJ1-2; maybe TRBD1 (5 bases). The V end was cut by 7 bases, the J end by 3 bases, with 12 bases between. The CDR3 length is 13 residues. CDR3 sequence: CASTLGPDYGYTF. The DNA of the CDR3 is TGTGCCAGCACCTTGGGACCGGACTATGGCTACACCTTC.

The chain has TRBV5-4 and TRBJ1-1; no clear D. The V and J ends lost 0 bases and 5 bases respectively, with 23 bases between them. The CDR3 consists of 18 residues. Per the germline V gene, CDR1 is SGHNT and CDR2 is YYREEE (reference sequence). The CDR3 sequence: CASSLGGVAGLYETEAFF. The CDR3 DNA follows: TGTGCCAGCAGCTTGGGGGGAGTCGCAGGCCTATACGAGACTGAAGCTTTCTTT.

The chain has TRBV20-1 and TRBJ2-1; the D gene is possibly TRBD2 (7 bases). Germline-derived CDR1 and CDR2 are DFQATT and SNEGSKA (reference sequence). Between the trimmed V and J ends, which lost 3 bases and 9 bases, there was a span of 9 bases. The CDR3 spans 11 residues. The CDR3 sequence is CSARAGAEQFF. CDR3 DNA: TGCAGTGCTAGGGCGGGGGCTGAGCAGTTCTTC.

The chain carries TRBV6-2 or TRBV6-3 and TRBJ2-3; no definite D call. V was trimmed by 10 bases and J by 5 bases, leaving 7 bases between them. This CDR3 region has 10 residues. Per the germline V gene, CDR1 is MNHEY and CDR2 is SVGEGT. CDR3 loop: CATHLDTQYF. The CDR3 DNA sequence: TGTGCCACTCACCTAGATACGCAGTATTTT.

This clonotype was found a few times. V and J are TRBV7-2 and TRBJ1-4; D not resolved. V lost 6 bases and J 2 bases, leaving 16 bases between the germline ends. Germline V gene data show CDR1 as SGHTA and CDR2 as FQGNSA. The CDR3 contains 16 residues. The CDR3 loop is CASRPDPGPTNEKLFF. The DNA for the CDR3 is TGTGCCAGCAGACCTGATCCAGGACCGACTAATGAAAAACTGTTTTTT.